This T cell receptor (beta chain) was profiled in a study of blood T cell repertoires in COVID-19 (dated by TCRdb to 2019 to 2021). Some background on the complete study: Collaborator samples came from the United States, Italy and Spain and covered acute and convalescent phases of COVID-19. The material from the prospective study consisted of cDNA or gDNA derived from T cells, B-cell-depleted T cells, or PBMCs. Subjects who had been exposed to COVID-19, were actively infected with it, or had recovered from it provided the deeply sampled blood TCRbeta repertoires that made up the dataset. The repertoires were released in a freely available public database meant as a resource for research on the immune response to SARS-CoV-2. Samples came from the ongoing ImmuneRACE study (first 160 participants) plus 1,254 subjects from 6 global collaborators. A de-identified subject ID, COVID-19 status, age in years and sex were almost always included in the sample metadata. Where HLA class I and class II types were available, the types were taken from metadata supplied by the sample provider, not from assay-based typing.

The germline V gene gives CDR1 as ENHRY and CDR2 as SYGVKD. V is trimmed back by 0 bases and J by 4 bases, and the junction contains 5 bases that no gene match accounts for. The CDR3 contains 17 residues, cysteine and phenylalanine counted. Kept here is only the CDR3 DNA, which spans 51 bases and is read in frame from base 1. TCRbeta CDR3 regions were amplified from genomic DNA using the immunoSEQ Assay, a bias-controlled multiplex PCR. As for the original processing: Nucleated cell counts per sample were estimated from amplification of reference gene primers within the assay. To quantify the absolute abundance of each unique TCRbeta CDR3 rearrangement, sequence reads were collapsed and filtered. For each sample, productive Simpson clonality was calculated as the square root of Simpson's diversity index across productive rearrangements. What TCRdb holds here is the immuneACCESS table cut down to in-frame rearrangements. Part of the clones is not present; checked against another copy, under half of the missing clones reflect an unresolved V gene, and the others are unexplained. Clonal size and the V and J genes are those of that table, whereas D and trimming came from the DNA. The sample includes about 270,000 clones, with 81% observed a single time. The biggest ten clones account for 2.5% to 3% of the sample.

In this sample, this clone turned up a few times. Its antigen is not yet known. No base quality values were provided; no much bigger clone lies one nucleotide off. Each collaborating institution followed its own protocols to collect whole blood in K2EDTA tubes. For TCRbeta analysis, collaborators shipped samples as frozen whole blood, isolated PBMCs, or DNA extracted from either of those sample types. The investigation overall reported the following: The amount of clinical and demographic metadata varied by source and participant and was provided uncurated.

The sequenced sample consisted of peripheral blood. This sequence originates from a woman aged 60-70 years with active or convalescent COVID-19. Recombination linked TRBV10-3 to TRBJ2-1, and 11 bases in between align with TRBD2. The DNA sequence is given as TGTGCCATCAGTGAGTCCTATAGCGGGGGGGCTTACAATGAGCAGTTCTTC. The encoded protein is CAISESYSGGAYNEQFF.